These T cell receptor beta chains were read from a single sample in a study of T cells in localized non-small cell lung cancer. Here immunoSEQ multiplex PCR was the method, and the copy in TCRdb shows in-frame clones only, minus some. In the table there are 30,000 to 35,000 clones, 93% of which are singletons. Sequenced here: peripheral blood, sampled before any cancer treatment. These receptors were taken from an older female donor with stage I lung adenocarcinoma. Both conserved end residues are part of each CDR3. Fields, in order: CDR3 protein, CDR3 DNA, J gene, V gene, D gene, clone size. A D gene is named only where the DNA matches it firmly. Clone size is not always given. Where it is, it says once, few, many or a class for expanded clones.

CDR3: CASTPRGLAETHEQFF
DNA: TGTGCCAGCACCCCAAGAGGTCTAGCGGAGACCCATGAGCAGTTCTTC
J: TRBJ2-1
V: TRBV7-8
D: TRBD2
size: NA

CDR3: CATSSGGAYYGYTF
DNA: TGTGCCACCAGCTCGGGGGGCGCCTACTATGGCTACACCTTC
J: TRBJ1-2
V: TRBV15
D: NA
size: once

CDR3: CASSSEPGTTNEQFF
DNA: TGCGCCAGCAGCTCTGAACCAGGGACTACGAATGAGCAGTTCTTC
J: TRBJ2-1
V: TRBV7-2
D: TRBD2
size: NA

CDR3: CASSLDEGRAEAFF
DNA: TGTGCCAGCAGCTTAGATGAGGGTCGGGCTGAAGCTTTCTTT
J: TRBJ1-1
V: TRBV11-3
D: NA
size: NA

CDR3: CASSSPPHNEQFF
DNA: TGTGCCAGCAGCTCTCCCCCCCACAATGAGCAGTTCTTC
J: TRBJ2-1
V: TRBV7-2
D: NA
size: NA

CDR3: CASREMARTTAFF
DNA: TGTGCCAGCAGGGAAATGGCGAGAACAACGGCTTTCTTT
J: TRBJ1-1
V: TRBV6-5
D: NA
size: NA

CDR3: CSVYPTEKGYTF
DNA: TGCAGCGTCTACCCGACGGAGAAGGGCTACACCTTC
J: TRBJ1-2
V: TRBV29-1
D: NA
size: NA

CDR3: CASSLAPPSLSGNTIYF
DNA: TGTGCCAGCAGCTTAGCTCCGCCGTCCCTCTCTGGAAACACCATATATTTT
J: TRBJ1-3
V: TRBV7-2
D: NA
size: NA

CDR3: CASSRTGEGGEQYF
DNA: TGCGCCAGCAGCCGAACCGGTGAGGGGGGCGAGCAGTACTTC
J: TRBJ2-7
V: TRBV4-3
D: NA
size: NA

CDR3: CASSHRTSGTYEQYF
DNA: TGTGCCAGCAGCCACCGGACTAGCGGGACCTACGAGCAGTACTTC
J: TRBJ2-7
V: TRBV14
D: TRBD2
size: NA

CDR3: CASSLQESNQPQHF
DNA: TGTGCCAGCAGTTTGCAGGAAAGCAATCAGCCCCAGCATTTT
J: TRBJ1-5
V: TRBV6-5
D: NA
size: NA

CDR3: CASSSGHTGPYEQYF
DNA: TGTGCCAGCAGTTCCGGACACACCGGCCCCTACGAGCAGTACTTC
J: TRBJ2-7
V: TRBV28
D: NA
size: NA

CDR3: CASSSGQGFSGRETQYF
DNA: TGTGCCAGCAGCTCGGGACAGGGGTTTTCGGGTAGGGAGACCCAGTACTTC
J: TRBJ2-5
V: TRBV11-3
D: TRBD1
size: NA

CDR3: CASSLISGSVDTSEQFF
DNA: TGTGCCAGCAGCTTAATTAGCGGGTCGGTGGATACGAGTGAGCAGTTCTTC
J: TRBJ2-1
V: TRBV13
D: TRBD2
size: NA

CDR3: CASSRSHGQAGGYTF
DNA: TGTGCCAGCAGCCGATCTCATGGACAGGCGGGTGGCTACACCTTC
J: TRBJ1-2
V: TRBV28
D: TRBD1
size: NA

CDR3: CASTGTGYEQYF
DNA: TGTGCCAGCACCGGAACGGGGTACGAGCAGTACTTC
J: TRBJ2-7
V: TRBV2
D: NA
size: NA

CDR3: CASSRTGKETQYF
DNA: TGCGCCAGCAGCCGGACAGGGAAAGAGACCCAGTACTTC
J: TRBJ2-5
V: TRBV5-1
D: TRBD1
size: NA

CDR3: CASSRTVNTGELFF
DNA: TGCGCCAGCAGCCGGACAGTCAACACCGGGGAGCTGTTTTTT
J: TRBJ2-2
V: TRBV4-1
D: NA
size: NA

CDR3: CASRLSSGNTIYF
DNA: TGTGCCAGCAGGTTATCCTCTGGAAACACCATATATTTT
J: TRBJ1-3
V: TRBV27
D: NA
size: NA

CDR3: CASSQDSSAKAGELFF
DNA: TGCGCCAGCAGCCAAGATAGCTCTGCCAAGGCCGGGGAGCTGTTTTTT
J: TRBJ2-2
V: TRBV4-1
D: NA
size: NA

CDR3: CASSEQGGNGNTIYF
DNA: TGTGCCAGCAGTGAACAGGGGGGCAATGGAAACACCATATATTTT
J: TRBJ1-3
V: TRBV2
D: TRBD1
size: NA

CDR3: CASSVAYGNTIYF
DNA: TGTGCCAGCAGTGTCGCCTATGGAAACACCATATATTTT
J: TRBJ1-3
V: TRBV2
D: NA
size: NA

CDR3: CASSLRLAGSTDTQYF
DNA: TGTGCCAGCAGCCTGCGACTAGCGGGGAGCACAGATACGCAGTATTTT
J: TRBJ2-3
V: TRBV7-8
D: TRBD2
size: NA

CDR3: CASSVDPSQGVRSEAFF
DNA: TGTGCCAGCAGCGTAGACCCTTCTCAGGGGGTAAGGTCTGAAGCTTTCTTT
J: TRBJ1-1
V: TRBV9
D: TRBD1
size: NA

CDR3: CASSLRSQGPGNTIYF
DNA: TGTGCCAGCAGCTTACGATCCCAGGGCCCTGGAAACACCATATATTTT
J: TRBJ1-3
V: TRBV7-2
D: NA
size: NA

CDR3: CASRQGQTTGEQYF
DNA: TGTGCCAGTAGACAGGGGCAAACGACGGGGGAGCAGTACTTC
J: TRBJ2-7
V: TRBV19
D: TRBD1
size: NA

CDR3: CASSARDYYTGELFF
DNA: TGTGCCAGCAGTGCCCGGGACTATTACACCGGGGAGCTGTTTTTT
J: TRBJ2-2
V: TRBV6-1
D: TRBD2
size: once

CDR3: CASSAGLAGNEQFF
DNA: TGTGCCAGCAGCGCGGGACTAGCGGGGAATGAGCAGTTCTTC
J: TRBJ2-1
V: TRBV7-6
D: TRBD2
size: NA

CDR3: CASSSGRLTDTQYF
DNA: TGTGCCAGCAGCTCTGGGAGGCTCACAGATACGCAGTATTTT
J: TRBJ2-3
V: TRBV7-2
D: NA
size: NA

CDR3: CASSHRVTNEKLFF
DNA: TGTGCCAGCAGTCACAGGGTCACTAATGAAAAACTGTTTTTT
J: TRBJ1-4
V: TRBV6-9
D: NA
size: NA

CDR3: CASSLTSGVYEQYF
DNA: TGTGCCAGCAGCTTAACGTCAGGGGTCTACGAGCAGTACTTC
J: TRBJ2-7
V: TRBV11-2
D: NA
size: NA

CDR3: CASSPYPGQVKSDTQYF
DNA: TGCGCCAGCAGCCCCTACCCGGGACAGGTTAAGTCAGATACGCAGTATTTT
J: TRBJ2-3
V: TRBV4-1
D: TRBD1
size: NA

CDR3: CASSLFAVSNTGELFF
DNA: TGTGCCAGCAGTTTATTTGCGGTATCGAACACCGGGGAGCTGTTTTTT
J: TRBJ2-2
V: TRBV28
D: NA
size: NA

CDR3: CASSQDRTSGDTDTQYF
DNA: TGCGCCAGCAGCCAAGATCGGACTAGCGGGGACACAGATACGCAGTATTTT
J: TRBJ2-3
V: TRBV4-3
D: TRBD2
size: NA

CDR3: CSVGLQGTTNEKLFF
DNA: TGCAGCGTTGGGTTGCAGGGGACAACTAATGAAAAACTGTTTTTT
J: TRBJ1-4
V: TRBV29-1
D: NA
size: once

CDR3: CATSGAAQGERETQYF
DNA: TGTGCCACCAGCGGTGCCGCACAGGGAGAACGGGAGACCCAGTACTTC
J: TRBJ2-5
V: TRBV15
D: NA
size: NA

CDR3: CAISEVDRGRAKGEQFF
DNA: TGTGCCATCAGTGAGGTTGACAGGGGTAGAGCAAAGGGTGAGCAGTTCTTC
J: TRBJ2-1
V: TRBV10-3
D: TRBD1
size: NA

CDR3: CASSQGKGTNTEAFF
DNA: TGTGCCAGCAGCCAAGGAAAGGGAACGAACACTGAAGCTTTCTTT
J: TRBJ1-1
V: TRBV14
D: NA
size: NA

CDR3: CASSQGLSNQPQHF
DNA: TGCGCCAGCAGCCAAGGCCTGAGCAATCAGCCCCAGCATTTT
J: TRBJ1-5
V: TRBV4-3
D: NA
size: NA

CDR3: CASSRDSYGYTF
DNA: TGTGCCAGCAGCCGGGACAGCTATGGCTACACCTTC
J: TRBJ1-2
V: TRBV7-9
D: TRBD1
size: few

CDR3: CASSIRDGFSKTF
DNA: TGTGCCAGCAGCATCCGGGACGGCTTTAGTAAGACCTTC
J: TRBJ1-2
V: TRBV7-9
D: NA
size: NA

CDR3: CASSFGGGTEAFF
DNA: TGTGCCAGCAGCTTTGGGGGGGGAACTGAAGCTTTCTTT
J: TRBJ1-1
V: TRBV11-3
D: NA
size: NA

CDR3: CASSVGLGGDTQYF
DNA: TGTGCCAGCAGTGTGGGACTGGGGGGAGATACGCAGTATTTT
J: TRBJ2-3
V: TRBV28
D: NA
size: NA

CDR3: CASSSGTSSTDTQYF
DNA: TGTGCCAGCAGTTCCGGGACTAGCTCCACAGATACGCAGTATTTT
J: TRBJ2-3
V: TRBV2
D: TRBD2
size: NA

CDR3: CASSQDYFGLELDEQFF
DNA: TGTGCCAGCAGCCAAGACTACTTCGGACTAGAACTTGATGAGCAGTTCTTC
J: TRBJ2-1
V: TRBV14
D: TRBD2
size: NA

CDR3: CASSLEGRSYGYTF
DNA: TGTGCCAGCAGCTTAGAAGGTCGGTCATATGGCTACACCTTC
J: TRBJ1-2
V: TRBV7-9
D: NA
size: NA

CDR3: CASSVNYGYTF
DNA: TGTGCCAGCAGTGTAAACTATGGCTACACCTTC
J: TRBJ1-2
V: TRBV6-1
D: NA
size: NA

CDR3: CASSPRYTPKGGTLTNEKLFF
DNA: TGTGCCAGTAGCCCCAGATATACCCCCAAGGGGGGAACCTTAACTAATGAAAAACTGTTTTTT
J: TRBJ1-4
V: TRBV19
D: NA
size: NA

CDR3: CASSQTWGPQETQYF
DNA: TGTGCCAGCAGCCAGACATGGGGGCCTCAAGAGACCCAGTACTTC
J: TRBJ2-5
V: TRBV7-9
D: NA
size: NA

CDR3: CASSLDMGTGELFF
DNA: TGTGCCAGCAGCTTAGATATGGGGACCGGGGAGCTGTTTTTT
J: TRBJ2-2
V: TRBV11-2
D: NA
size: NA

CDR3: CASSSIAGGGTDTQYF
DNA: TGTGCCAGCAGCTCCATAGCGGGAGGTGGCACAGATACGCAGTATTTT
J: TRBJ2-3
V: TRBV7-2
D: TRBD2
size: NA

CDR3: CASSPPAGGGETQYF
DNA: TGTGCCAGCAGCCCACCGGCGGGAGGCGGGGAGACCCAGTACTTC
J: TRBJ2-5
V: TRBV7-2
D: TRBD2
size: NA